What follows are 27 T cell receptor beta chains derived from one specimen sequenced in a study of OX40 agonist ivuxolimab in advanced cancers. The data were produced by immunoSEQ multiplex PCR, yet TCRdb's version contains in-frame clones alone and is incomplete. This repertoire shows roughly 64,000 clones, 80% to 90% found once; its top ten account for roughly an eighth. Source: CD4+ or CD8+ T cells sorted from blood, taken in a trial of the OX40 agonist ivuxolimab. These receptors were taken from an adult with an advanced solid tumor such as melanoma, head and neck, liver or kidney cancer.

This rearrangement joins TRBV27 to TRBJ2-7, with 8 bases that match TRBD1. This CDR3 has 14 residues. The V gene's germline CDR1 is MNHEY and CDR2 SMNVEV (reference sequence). The J segment lost 3 bases and the V segment lost 5 bases, leaving 6 bases of the junction unmatched. CDR3 amino acids: CASSIRQGRYEQYF. The CDR3 nucleotides are TGTGCCAGCAGTATAAGACAGGGGCGCTACGAGCAGTACTTC.

This clone is a singleton in its sample. The V gene is TRBV30, the J gene TRBJ2-3; perhaps TRBD1 as D (5 bases). The V end lost 3 bases, the J end lost 3 bases, and 10 bases lay between the germline ends. From germline, CDR1 is GTSNPN and CDR2 SVGIG (reference sequence). CDR3 size: 13 residues. The CDR3 DNA follows: TGTGCCTGGAGCAGGGTCTGGACAGATACGCAGTATTTT. Its protein product is CAWSRVWTDTQYF.

This clone is medium-sized (0.01 to 0.1%) by share. The chain has TRBV7-3 and TRBJ2-7; 8 bases line up with TRBD1. V lost 6 bases, J lost 5 bases, and 12 bases stayed unmatched. This CDR3 is built from 15 residues. The germline V gene encodes CDR1 SGHTA and CDR2 FQGTGA. The CDR3 nucleotides are TGTGCCAGCAGTCCCTCAGGGGGCGCTGGGGACGAGCAGTACTTC. Amino acid sequence: CASSPSGGAGDEQYF.

The chain is built from TRBV2 and TRBJ2-7, with D hard to call. The V end was cut by 9 bases, the J end by 7 bases, with 16 bases between. The CDR3 runs to 12 residues. The germline V gene has CDR1 SNHLY and CDR2 FYNNEI. The CDR3 is CASPSKAGEQYF. The CDR3 nucleotides read TGTGCCAGTCCGTCCAAGGCTGGGGAGCAGTACTTC.

This chain links TRBV14 with TRBJ1-5, with no clear D. CDR3 size: 13 residues. V lost 3 bases and J lost 4, with 7 bases in between. The germline CDR1 and CDR2 sequences are SGHDN and FVKESK. The DNA of the CDR3 is TGTGCCAGCAGCCACGGTCCGAATCAGCCCCAGCATTTT. Protein: CASSHGPNQPQHF.

CDR3 protein: CASSLKGADTQYF. The DNA of the CDR3 is TGTGCCAGCAGCTTAAAGGGTGCAGATACGCAGTATTTT. The J gene is TRBJ2-3, the V gene TRBV5-4, with unresolved D. With 2 bases removed from V and 4 bases from J, the gap between germline ends came to 8 bases. The CDR3 runs 13 residues. Germline values: CDR1 SGHNT, CDR2 YYREEE (reference sequence).

Only one count was recorded for this clone. The chain couples TRBV6-4 to TRBJ1-1; TRBD1 matches at 7 bases. Looked up from germline, CDR1 is MRHNA and CDR2 is SNTAGT. This CDR3 contains 13 residues. The J segment lost 4 bases and the V segment lost 8 bases, leaving 7 bases of the junction unmatched. The DNA for the CDR3 is TGTGCCAGCGCGAGGGGGCTCGGCACTGAAGCTTTCTTT. Its translation is CASARGLGTEAFF.

CDR3 loop: CASSYDALDTQYF. For the CDR3, the DNA is TGTGCCAGCAGCTACGACGCTTTGGATACGCAGTATTTT. This chain joins TRBV11-2 and TRBJ2-3; no definite D call. There are 13 residues in the CDR3. V was clipped by 4 bases and J by 6 bases, with 11 bases between them. Germline V gene sequence: CDR1 SGHAT, CDR2 FQNNGV.

V and J are TRBV30 and TRBJ2-2; the D call may be TRBD1 or TRBD2 (5 bases each). The CDR3 covers 12 residues. The V and J ends lost 5 bases and 6 bases respectively, with 10 bases between them. The germline CDR1 and CDR2 sequences are GTSNPN and SVGIG (reference sequence). This chain's CDR3 is CAWGDDAGELFF. The CDR3 DNA is TGTGCCTGGGGGGACGACGCCGGGGAGCTGTTTTTT.

The V gene is TRBV12-5, the J gene TRBJ2-1, with D unclear. Between the trimmed V and J ends, which lost 5 bases and 10 bases, there was a span of 9 bases. Germline CDR1 is LGHNT and CDR2 is FRNRAP. This CDR3 has 11 residues. The CDR3: CASGLGGEQFF. In DNA form, the CDR3 reads TGTGCTAGTGGTCTCGGTGGGGAGCAGTTCTTC.

The rearrangement links TRBV5-4 to TRBJ2-1; D might be TRBD1 (6 bases). Trimming took off 3 bases at V and 0 bases at J, with 10 bases between the two ends. The CDR3 covers 15 residues. The V gene's germline CDR1 is SGHNT and CDR2 YYREEE (reference sequence). The CDR3 region is CASSSAGDSYNEQFF. The CDR3 bases are TGTGCCAGCAGCTCCGCAGGGGACTCCTACAATGAGCAGTTCTTC.

The gene calls are TRBV7-8 and TRBJ2-1; D gene unclear. The germline gives CDR1 SGHVS, CDR2 FQNEAQ. Trimming stripped 1 base from V and 7 bases from J, with 5 bases between. The CDR3 loop spans 12 amino acids. The CDR3 loop reads CASSLVANEQFF. In DNA, the CDR3 is TGTGCCAGCAGCTTAGTGGCGAATGAGCAGTTCTTC.

The chain couples TRBV29-1 to TRBJ1-2, with a tentative D call TRBD1 (5 bases). This CDR3 has 16 residues. Germline V gene lookup returns CDR1 SQVTM and CDR2 ANQGSEA. Trimming pared 3 bases from V and 1 base from J, leaving 18 bases between. CDR3 amino acids: CSVDSPGRTNNYGYTF. DNA for the CDR3: TGCAGCGTTGATTCGCCAGGGAGAACTAATAACTATGGCTACACCTTC.

The chain carries TRBV27 and TRBJ2-1, with D possibly called TRBD1 or TRBD2 (5 bases each). In germline, CDR1 is MNHEY, CDR2 SMNVEV (reference sequence). The CDR3 covers 15 residues. The germline V and J ends were trimmed by 0 bases and 2 bases, with 8 bases remaining between them. CDR3 loop: CASSLSGGPYNEQFF. In DNA, the CDR3 is TGTGCCAGCAGTTTATCTGGGGGACCCTACAATGAGCAGTTCTTC.

The chain has TRBV2 and TRBJ2-2; 10 bases align to TRBD1. Germline CDR1 and CDR2: SNHLY and FYNNEI. The CDR3 has 17 residues. With V trimmed by 4 bases and J by 4 bases, 9 bases remained unmatched. CDR3 residues: CASSVSTGQGFTGELFF. The DNA of the CDR3 is TGTGCCAGCAGTGTATCAACGGGACAGGGGTTCACCGGGGAGCTGTTTTTT.

The chain links TRBV27 to TRBJ2-1; D possibly corresponds to TRBD1 (6 bases). V was shortened by 11 bases and J by 8 bases, with 13 bases between the two germline ends. The CDR3 runs 11 residues. Per the germline V gene, CDR1 is MNHEY and CDR2 is SMNVEV (reference sequence). In DNA, the CDR3 is TGTGCCGCGTGGGGGCGGGATGAGCAGTTCTTC. Translated, it gives CAAWGRDEQFF.

This sequence joins TRBV6-5 and TRBJ1-4; 7 bases agree with TRBD1. Germline lookup yields CDR1 MNHEY and CDR2 SVGAGI. V gave up 5 bases and J gave up 7 bases; unmatched junction bases: 7. The CDR3 is 14 residues long. CDR3 sequence: CASSQRQGVEKLFF. The CDR3, as DNA: TGTGCCAGCAGTCAAAGACAGGGCGTTGAAAAACTGTTTTTT.

The genes are TRBV6-5 and TRBJ2-1, with 9 bases that match TRBD2. The CDR3 is 14 amino acids. Germline trimming cut 5 bases from V and 13 bases from J; bases unmatched to any gene: 12. Germline V CDR1 and CDR2: MNHEY, SVGAGI. The CDR3 region is CASSERVSGGPQFF. The CDR3 nucleotides read TGTGCCAGCAGTGAACGGGTTAGCGGGGGTCCACAGTTCTTC.

This clone has a single count. V and J are TRBV30 and TRBJ2-1, with D unresolved. V was trimmed by 2 bases and J by 8 bases, leaving 13 bases between them. Germline CDR1 reads GTSNPN; CDR2 reads SVGIG (reference sequence). The CDR3 is 13 residues long. The CDR3 DNA is TGTGCCTGGAGTAGTGTTTTTGGGGATGAGCAGTTCTTC. Amino acids: CAWSSVFGDEQFF.

V is TRBV27 and J is TRBJ1-5; D remains ambiguous. The CDR3 length is 13 residues. Germline assignment: CDR1 MNHEY and CDR2 SMNVEV (reference sequence). V was cut by 3 bases and J by 2 bases, with 5 bases left in between. CDR3 DNA: TGTGCCAGCAGTTTCAGTGGCAATCAGCCCCAGCATTTT. It specifies CASSFSGNQPQHF.

The CDR3 here is CASSLSGLGLATYNEQFF. The CDR3 nucleotides are TGTGCCAGCAGTTTATCAGGCCTGGGACTAGCGACCTACAATGAGCAGTTCTTC. This chain links TRBV27 with TRBJ2-1; 10 positions agree with TRBD2. This CDR3 is built from 18 residues. Germline loops: CDR1 MNHEY, CDR2 SMNVEV (reference sequence). With V trimmed by 0 bases and J by 2 bases, 7 bases remained unmatched.

This chain connects TRBV9 to TRBJ2-1; D not resolved. Trimming removed 4 bases from V and 7 bases from J, with 12 bases in between. Per germline, CDR1 SGDLS and CDR2 YYNGEE. The length of the CDR3 is 13 residues. This chain's CDR3 is CASSNGRLNEQFF. In nucleotides, the CDR3 is TGTGCCAGCAGCAACGGACGGCTGAATGAGCAGTTCTTC. Using reference TRBV9 and TRBJ2-1 for the parts outside the CDR3, the full variable domain is DSGVTQTPKHLITATGQRVTLRCSPRSGDLSVYWYQQSLDQGLQFLIQYYNGEERAKGNILERFSAQQFPDLHSELNLSSLELGDSALYFCASSNGRLNEQFFGPGTRLTVL.

This chain links TRBV27 with TRBJ2-1; 7 bases align to TRBD2. With V trimmed by 4 bases and J by 1 base, 4 bases remained unmatched. CDR3 length: 15 amino acids. Germline-derived CDR1 and CDR2 are MNHEY and SMNVEV (reference sequence). The CDR3 region is CASSSSGLSYNEQFF. CDR3 DNA sequence: TGTGCCAGCAGTTCCTCGGGACTATCCTACAATGAGCAGTTCTTC.

This clone showed up just once. The V and J genes are TRBV27 and TRBJ2-1; D uncertain. Trimming took 0 bases from V and 0 from J, leaving 3 bases between them. The V gene's germline CDR1 is MNHEY and CDR2 SMNVEV (reference sequence). This CDR3 has 14 amino acids. CDR3 sequence: CASSLSLSYNEQFF. The CDR3 DNA is TGTGCCAGCAGTTTATCGCTCTCCTACAATGAGCAGTTCTTC.

The chain couples TRBV9 to TRBJ2-1; tentative D call: TRBD2 (5 bases). This CDR3 is built from 14 residues. The germline V gene has CDR1 SGDLS and CDR2 YYNGEE. V lost 3 bases and J lost 0, with 7 bases in between. Here the CDR3 DNA reads TGTGCCAGCAGCGAAGGGAGCTCCTACAATGAGCAGTTCTTC. It is translated as CASSEGSSYNEQFF.

V is TRBV23-1 and J is TRBJ2-5, with D unresolved. TRBV23-1 is noted as an ORF with a role that remains uncertain. The V and J ends lost 10 bases and 7 bases respectively, with 22 bases between them. This CDR3 comprises 14 residues. The DNA for the CDR3 is TGCGCCACTCCGAACGGCTTGTGGGTGTTGACCCAGTACTTC. Its protein product is CATPNGLWVLTQYF.

The chain uses TRBV28 and TRBJ2-6; 11 bases line up with TRBD1. Germline CDR1 reads MDHEN; CDR2 reads SYDVKM. The CDR3 consists of 14 residues. Trimming cost V 4 bases and J 10 bases; bases outside gene matches: 3. The CDR3 bases are TGTGCCAGCAGTTCGGACAGGGGGCTAAACGTCCTGACTTTC. It is translated as CASSSDRGLNVLTF.